This T cell receptor beta chain comes out of a study of T cell repertoires in cytomegalovirus infection (dated by TCRdb to about 2019). Broadly, across the study: Because public TCR beta signatures pointed to carriage of CMV infection together with the matching HLA type, the HLA type of each donor mattered for the analysis. What the authors observed across the whole study: In the ex vivo response, HLA-C-restricted CMV-specific TCR beta clonotypes were dominant, and in two of eight donors the single most frequent clonotype came from this HLA-C-restricted group. Carriers of CMV infection plus the relevant HLA type were discriminated by the cumulative frequency of public TCR beta family members in the study cohort and in an independent roughly 400-donor cohort.

The data were produced on an Illumina HiSeq 1500. Starting from the raw public reads, TCRdb applied fastp trimming at Q25, assembled clones with MiXCR and retained in-frame beta chains. All rows with the same CDR3 protein become a single entry with the most common DNA and genes. A total of roughly 640,000 distinct CDR3 sequences appear in this sample, approximately 25% of them only once. The top ten hold approximately 8% of the sample. A remark on this clonotype: Its cognate antigen has yet to be identified. Base qualities are not provided; no much larger clone lies one nucleotide away.

Taken from the germline V gene (reference sequence), the CDR1 and CDR2 loops are LNHNV and YYDKDF. V drops 2 bases and J drops 7 bases, leaving 17 bases in between. Including cysteine and phenylalanine, the CDR3 has 16 amino acids. Just the 48-base CDR3 DNA is kept, in frame starting at base 1. The sequencing input was CD8+ T cells from PBMCs. The clonotype comes from a human donor in good health (CMV status not recorded). Some clones in this sample may be carry-over from other donors' samples. The chain was built from TRBV15 and TRBJ1-4, with no confidently assigned D gene. The CDR3 corresponds to CATSRSNRRDGEKLFF. In nucleotide form, the sequence is TGTGCCACCAGCAGATCCAATCGGCGGGATGGTGAAAAACTGTTTTTT.